The next 2 T cell receptor beta chains were all read from a single sample in a study of CD8 T cells in ankylosing spondylitis. Study-level results: Seemingly characteristic of ankylosing spondylitis blood was a TCR beta motif consisting of roughly 8 highly homologous variants.

Their cognate antigens are unknown. TCRdb called the 5' RACE reads again in MiXCR, with one record for every CDR3 protein. The sample lists around 770,000 distinct CDR3 sequences, 19% occurring once. Material: blood, either unsorted or a sorted T cell fraction (not recorded which). These receptor sequences come from a male donor with ankylosing spondylitis.

This clonotype was seen a handful of times. The rearrangement links TRBV28 to TRBJ1-1; D perhaps matches TRBD1 (5 bases). CDR3 size: 14 residues. The V gene's germline CDR1 is MDHEN and CDR2 SYDVKM. Deletions cut 7 bases from V and 1 base from J, with 13 bases between. The CDR3 sequence is CASTPDSTNTEAFF. The CDR3, as DNA: TGTGCCAGCACCCCCGACAGCACGAACACTGAAGCTTTCTTT.

V usage is TRBV7-2 and J usage is TRBJ2-1, with 14 bases fitting TRBD2. Trimming cost V 1 base and J 9 bases; bases outside gene matches: 5. Germline V gene data show CDR1 as SGHTA and CDR2 as FQGNSA. The CDR3 length is 16 residues. CDR3 nucleotide sequence: TGTGCCAGCAGCTTAGAGGGGACTAGCGGGAGTTCTGAGCAGTTCTTC. Translated, it gives CASSLEGTSGSSEQFF.